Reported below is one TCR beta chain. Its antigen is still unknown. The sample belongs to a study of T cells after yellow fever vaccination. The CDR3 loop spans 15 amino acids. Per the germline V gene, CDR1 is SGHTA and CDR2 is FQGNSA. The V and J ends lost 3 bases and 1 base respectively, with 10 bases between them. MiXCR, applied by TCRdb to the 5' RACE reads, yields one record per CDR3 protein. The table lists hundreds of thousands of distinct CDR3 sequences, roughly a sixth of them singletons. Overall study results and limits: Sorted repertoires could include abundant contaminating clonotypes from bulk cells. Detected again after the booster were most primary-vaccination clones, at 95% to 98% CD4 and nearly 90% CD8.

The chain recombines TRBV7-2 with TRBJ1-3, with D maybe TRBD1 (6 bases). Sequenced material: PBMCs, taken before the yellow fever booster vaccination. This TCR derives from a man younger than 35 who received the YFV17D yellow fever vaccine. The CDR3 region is CASSFGGASGNTIYF. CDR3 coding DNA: TGTGCCAGCAGCTTTGGGGGCGCATCTGGAAACACCATATATTTT.